This T cell receptor (beta chain) derives from a study of identifying expanded T cells in peripheral blood (dated by TCRdb to about 2019). Regarding the complete study: Separate aliquots of the same genomic DNA pool were sequenced to produce technical replicates, and four replicates were compared in pairs.

TCRbeta CDR3 regions were profiled by bias-controlled multiplex PCR amplification of genomic DNA with the immunoSEQ Assay. The source study handled its data this way. To quantify the absolute abundance of each unique TCRbeta CDR3 region, the sequences were collapsed and filtered. Differential abundance was assessed using a binomial (Fisher-equivalent) model and a beta-binomial model in which time-dependent variance fitted from healthy donors was added. Any clone with fewer than 5 combined templates was excluded, and a clone was called differentially abundant if its Benjamini-Hochberg FDR was below 0.01. The form v = (b*log(k)+a)^2 was used to model beta-binomial variance as a function of total template count across the two samples. Sourced from immuneACCESS, this table was stored by TCRdb with only in-frame sequences that have V and J called. A share of the clones is absent; for the studies checked, an unresolved V gene accounts for under half, and the remainder has no known explanation. D and trimming were read from the DNA, whereas the V and J calls and clone size are those reported in that table. This sample comprises approximately 83,000 clones, about 85% of them detected only once. The ten largest make up around 4% of the sample.

For CDR1 and CDR2, the germline V gene (reference sequence) lists SGHKS and YYEKEE. The CDR3 starts with the cysteine, ends with the phenylalanine, and has 15 residues. This entry keeps only the CDR3 DNA: 45 bases, framed from base 1. The V end loses 0 bases and the J end loses 9 bases, and a stretch of 18 bases separates them. On this clone itself: Its antigen remains unidentified. No per-base quality is available; no much larger clone lies one base away.

Study-wide findings and limitations: The authors expected that biological variance in healthy repertoires might rise further over much longer intervals, such as months to years. The binomial model flagged approximately 1.2 differentially abundant clones between technical replicates but approximately 16 over around two weeks and roughly 19 over about 4 weeks. Variance in clone template counts between approximately two-week samples significantly increased with total template count across all healthy donors. The beta-binomial model significantly reduced the number of clones called differentially abundant and the false-positive rate across all healthy-donor time intervals.

No immune events such as infections were documented for the healthy donors during the collection period. Time-dependent variance in a beta-binomial model of T-cell clone differential abundance was calibrated using healthy-donor blood repertoires as a training cohort. The training cohort was composed of some ten healthy donors, 3 female and 7 male. On average the donors were 43 years old, and their ages spanned roughly 29 to 64 years. Whole blood from each healthy donor was obtained from a commercial supplier and was collected at three time points around two weeks apart. For immunosequencing, genomic DNA was extracted from whole blood that had not been sorted.

Material for sequencing was blood. The receptor chain draws on TRBV5-5 and TRBJ1-2; the best D guess is TRBD1, with 6 bases matching. The receptor comes from a person between 18 and 69 years old in good health. At the DNA level, the sequence is TGTGCCAGCAGCTTGGGAGGGGGTCTCGGGTGGAGCTACACCTTC. This sequence encodes CASSLGGGLGWSYTF.